These 28 T cell receptor beta chains originate from one sample sequenced in a study of cytomegalovirus exposure and HLA in healthy donors (dated by TCRdb to the late 2010s). Library method: the immunoSEQ multiplex PCR assay. For the multiplex PCR, a mixture combining 60 forward primers for TCR Vbeta segments and 13 reverse primers for TCR Jbeta segments was used. Entries here come from immuneACCESS through TCRdb and include only in-frame sequences with V and J called. Some clones fail to appear in such tables; in the studies checked, an unresolved V gene covers under half of the shortfall, and the cause of the remainder is unknown. The sample contains roughly 100,000 clones, 65% to 80% of them found a single time. The ten largest clones capture less than 3% of the sample. Sequencing input: PBMCs. Every receptor here comes from a male donor in good health and CMV-seropositive.

This chain links TRBV6-4 with TRBJ2-7; D is possibly TRBD1 (5 bases). V was pared by 7 bases and J by 2 bases, with 15 bases between. Germline assignment: CDR1 MRHNA and CDR2 SNTAGT. The CDR3 consists of 14 residues. CDR3 sequence reads: CASTKDIVTYEQYF. In DNA form, the CDR3 reads TGTGCCAGCACCAAGGACATCGTAACCTACGAGCAGTACTTC.

This rearrangement joins TRBV7-2 to TRBJ2-5; no clear D gene. Germline CDR1 and CDR2: SGHTA and FQGNSA. This CDR3 spans 14 amino acids. V was cut by 5 bases and J by 5 bases, with 15 bases left in between. The CDR3 protein is CASSPARVRETQYF. In DNA, the CDR3 is TGTGCCAGCAGCCCCGCCCGGGTCCGGGAGACCCAGTACTTC. The full variable domain, completed using reference TRBV7-2 and TRBJ2-5, is GAGVSQSPSNKVTEKGKDVELRCDPISGHTALYWYRQSLGQGLEFLIYFQGNSAPDKSGLPSDRFSAERTGGSVSTLTIQRTQQEDSAVYLCASSPARVRETQYFGPGTRLLVL.

V gene TRBV4-1 combines with J gene TRBJ1-2, with TRBD1 matching 7 bases. Trimming at V came to 1 base and at J to 4 bases, leaving 3 bases not matched to a gene. Germline values: CDR1 MGHRA, CDR2 YSYEKL. The length of the CDR3 is 14 residues. The CDR3 nucleotides read TGCGCCAGCAGCCAAGCCGGGACAGCCTATGGCTACACCTTC. This encodes CASSQAGTAYGYTF.

This clone showed up just a few times. The V and J genes are TRBV19 and TRBJ1-5; tentatively, D is TRBD1 (5 bases). CDR3 length: 15 residues. V gave up 4 bases and J gave up 0 bases, with 10 bases separating them. The germline V gene has CDR1 LNHDA and CDR2 SQIVND (reference sequence). The CDR3 coding sequence is TGTGCCAGTAGTAGAAGCAGGGATAGCAATCAGCCCCAGCATTTT. This codes for CASSRSRDSNQPQHF.

The chain's CDR3 is CASSHGQGERETQYF. Written as DNA, the CDR3 is TGCGCCAGCAGCCATGGACAGGGAGAAAGGGAGACCCAGTACTTC. The chain has TRBV5-1 and TRBJ2-5, with 8 positions matching TRBD1. With V trimmed by 4 bases and J by 5 bases, 10 bases remained unmatched. This CDR3 region has 15 residues. Germline CDR1 is SGHRS and CDR2 is YFSETQ.

The V gene is TRBV6-6, the J gene TRBJ1-6; D might be TRBD1 (6 bases). V dropped 8 bases and J dropped 3 bases, with 17 bases sitting between them. Germline assignment: CDR1 MNHNY and CDR2 SVGAGI (reference sequence). This CDR3 contains 16 residues. CDR3 loop: CASGYVGRGYNSPLHF. The CDR3 nucleotides read TGTGCCAGCGGGTATGTTGGCAGGGGCTATAATTCACCCCTCCACTTT.

This clone was detected a few times. The chain carries TRBV5-1 and TRBJ2-1; the match to TRBD1 covers 9 bases. V was pared by 4 bases and J by 6 bases, with 8 bases of the junction left unmatched. The CDR3 extends over 15 amino acids. CDR1 and CDR2 (germline): SGHRS, YFSETQ. Here the CDR3 reads CASSTGQGDSNEQFF. For the CDR3, the DNA is TGCGCCAGCAGCACGGGACAGGGAGACAGCAATGAGCAGTTCTTC. The variable domain in full, with the rest retrieved from reference TRBV5-1 and TRBJ2-1, is KAGVTQTPRYLIKTRGQQVTLSCSPISGHRSVSWYQQTPGQGLQFLFEYFSETQRNKGNFPGRFSGRQFSNSRSEMNVSTLELGDSALYLCASSTGQGDSNEQFFGPGTRLTVL.

The CDR3 reads CASSAGVGNTEAFF. The DNA for the CDR3 is TGTGCCAGCAGCGCGGGGGTCGGGAACACTGAAGCTTTCTTT. This chain uses TRBV9 with TRBJ1-1; D is possibly TRBD1 (5 bases). CDR3 length: 14 residues. Germline lookup yields CDR1 SGDLS and CDR2 YYNGEE. Trimming removed 3 bases from V and 1 base from J, with 10 bases in between.

The CDR3 bases are TGTGCCAGCAGCTCAACCCCCAAAGGGGCCGAGCAGTACTTC. Its translation: CASSSTPKGAEQYF. V is TRBV7-3 and J is TRBJ2-7; D is perhaps TRBD1 (5 bases). The CDR3 has 14 amino acids. From germline, CDR1 is SGHTA and CDR2 FQGTGA. V was cut by 4 bases and J by 6 bases, with 16 bases left in between.

About this clone itself: A much larger clone differs from this one at a single base, so this may be a read error. The V and J genes are TRBV14 and TRBJ1-1; the match to TRBD1 covers 7 bases. The CDR3 spans 13 residues. V shed 6 bases and J 1 base; nucleotides not matched to a gene: 2. Per germline, CDR1 SGHDN and CDR2 FVKESK. This CDR3 reads CASRRQGNTEAFF. CDR3 DNA sequence: TGTGCCAGCAGGCGACAGGGGAACACTGAAGCTTTCTTT.

J is TRBJ2-3 and V is TRBV5-1; perhaps TRBD2 as D (6 bases). This CDR3 has 14 amino acids. V was shortened by 4 bases and J by 1 base, with 10 bases between the two germline ends. CDR1 and CDR2 (germline): SGHRS, YFSETQ. The CDR3 reads CASSHSGGTDTQYF. In nucleotides, the CDR3 is TGCGCCAGCAGCCATTCGGGGGGCACAGATACGCAGTATTTT.

With regard to this clone: Other DNA sequences in the sample encode the same CDR3. This chain links TRBV5-4 with TRBJ2-2, with 8 positions matching TRBD2. Germline values: CDR1 SGHNT, CDR2 YYREEE (reference sequence). The CDR3 is made up of 15 amino acids. J gave up 5 bases and V 4 bases, and 7 bases lay outside the gene matches. The chain's CDR3 is CASSPTSGGTGELFF. The DNA for the CDR3 is TGTGCCAGCAGCCCAACTAGCGGTGGGACCGGGGAGCTGTTTTTT.

The genes are TRBV13 and TRBJ2-7; 7 bases match TRBD2. The length of the CDR3 is 13 residues. CDR1 PRHDT and CDR2 FYEKMQ come from the germline V gene (reference sequence). V trimming: 5 bases; J trimming: 6 bases; junction bases outside the gene matches: 7. The CDR3 here is CASSPGRRGEQYF. CDR3 DNA sequence: TGTGCCAGCAGCCCCGGGAGGAGAGGCGAGCAGTACTTC.

The chain couples TRBV6-5 to TRBJ2-1; no firm D call. CDR1 and CDR2 from the germline V gene are MNHEY and SVGAGI. V lost 6 bases, J lost 0 bases, and 6 bases lay in between. This CDR3 spans 13 amino acids. CDR3: CASRESSYNEQFF. The CDR3 DNA is TGTGCCAGCAGAGAGAGCTCCTACAATGAGCAGTTCTTC.

This clone was observed once. This chain joins TRBV2 and TRBJ2-2; perhaps TRBD2 as D (5 bases). Germline CDR1 reads SNHLY; CDR2 reads FYNNEI. V dropped 4 bases and J dropped 3 bases, with 6 bases sitting between them. This CDR3 region has 13 residues. The CDR3 DNA follows: TGTGCCAGCAGTGTGAGGGACACCGGGGAGCTGTTTTTT. Translated, it gives CASSVRDTGELFF.

The gene calls are TRBV18 and TRBJ1-5, with 8 bases that match TRBD1. This CDR3 is 14 amino acids long. J lost 4 bases, V lost 4 bases, and 3 bases had no gene match. The germline CDR1 and CDR2 sequences are KGHSH and LQKENI. CDR3 loop: CASSQTGANQPQHF. CDR3 DNA: TGTGCCAGCTCACAGACAGGGGCTAATCAGCCCCAGCATTTT.

This chain links TRBV30 with TRBJ2-1; D uncertain. The CDR3 extends over 14 amino acids. Germline V lookup: CDR1 GTSNPN, CDR2 SVGIG (reference sequence). The CDR3 sequence: CAYPRGSSYNEQFF. DNA of the CDR3: TGTGCGTACCCGCGCGGAAGCTCCTACAATGAGCAGTTCTTC.

This rearrangement joins TRBV11-2 to TRBJ1-2, with a possible D match to TRBD1 (5 bases). Between the trimmed V and J ends, which lost 5 bases and 0 bases, there was a span of 16 bases. Germline lookup yields CDR1 SGHAT and CDR2 FQNNGV. This CDR3 region has 16 residues. CDR3 protein: CASSSIQGGPNYGYTF. The DNA of the CDR3 is TGTGCCAGCAGCAGTATCCAGGGAGGCCCTAACTATGGCTACACCTTC.

Only a few counts were recorded for this clone. The chain couples TRBV9 to TRBJ2-1; no reliable D call. V was trimmed by 3 bases and J by 6 bases, leaving 13 bases between them. This CDR3 has 14 amino acids. CDR1 and CDR2 from the germline V gene are SGDLS and YYNGEE. The CDR3 protein is CASSAPPSSNEQFF. CDR3 nucleotides: TGTGCCAGCAGCGCCCCCCCAAGTAGCAATGAGCAGTTCTTC.

The CDR3 coding sequence is TGTGCCAGCTCACTAGCGGGAGGTTCCACAGATACGCAGTATTTT. It translates to CASSLAGGSTDTQYF. The genes are TRBV18 and TRBJ2-3; 10 positions agree with TRBD2. The CDR3 sequence is 15 residues long. The V and J ends lost 4 bases and 2 bases, in that order; junction bases with no gene match: 3. Germline assignment: CDR1 KGHSH and CDR2 LQKENI.

This chain links TRBV25-1 with TRBJ1-4, with TRBD1 matching over 12 bases. Germline V gene lookup returns CDR1 MGHDK and CDR2 SYGVNS. Trimming at V came to 8 bases and at J to 8 bases, leaving 3 bases not matched to a gene. The CDR3 is 13 amino acids. The CDR3 DNA is TGTGCCAGCGGGGACAGGGGGCGAGAAAAACTGTTTTTT. It codes for CASGDRGREKLFF. Complete variable domain (other parts from reference TRBV25-1 and TRBJ1-4): EADIYQTPRYLVIGTGKKITLECSQTMGHDKMYWYQQDPGMELHLIHYSYGVNSTEKGDLSSESTVSRIRTEHFPLTLESARPSHTSQYLCASGDRGREKLFFGSGTQLSVL.

The V call is TRBV29-1, the J call TRBJ2-5; 8 bases map to TRBD1. J gave up 5 bases and V 7 bases, and 9 bases lay outside the gene matches. The CDR3 has 13 residues. Germline CDR1 reads SQVTM; CDR2 reads ANQGSEA. The CDR3 DNA sequence: TGCAGCGGACGGGACAGGCGGAGGGAGACCCAGTACTTC. This codes for CSGRDRRRETQYF.

This rearrangement joins TRBV7-9 to TRBJ1-1; TRBD1 matches at 8 bases. The junction had 8 bases not matched to a gene; V was cut back by 4 bases and J by 1 base. The CDR3 runs 16 residues. Germline loops: CDR1 SEHNR, CDR2 FQNEAQ (reference sequence). DNA of the CDR3: TGTGCCAGCAGCTGGCCGACAGGGGTGGGGAACACTGAAGCTTTCTTT. It translates to CASSWPTGVGNTEAFF.

This chain uses TRBV4-3 with TRBJ1-1, with a weak D call TRBD1 (5 bases). Germline V lookup: CDR1 LGHNA, CDR2 YSLEER. This CDR3 comprises 16 residues. V lost 0 bases and J lost 1, with 12 bases in between. CDR3 amino acids: CASSQDRGVGNTEAFF. The CDR3 nucleotides read TGCGCCAGCAGCCAAGATCGGGGGGTCGGGAACACTGAAGCTTTCTTT.

The V gene is TRBV6-1, the J gene TRBJ2-7, with D tentatively TRBD1 (6 bases). The germline CDR1 and CDR2 sequences are MNHNS and SASEGT. V was pared by 7 bases and J by 3 bases, with 16 bases between. The CDR3 has 14 residues. The CDR3 reads CASTPRSGVYEQYF. DNA for the CDR3: TGTGCCAGCACCCCAAGGTCAGGGGTCTACGAGCAGTACTTC.

The rearrangement links TRBV5-4 to TRBJ1-1; 9 nucleotides match TRBD1. The CDR3 spans 15 residues. In germline, CDR1 is SGHNT, CDR2 YYREEE (reference sequence). The V segment lost 4 bases and the J segment 2 bases; nucleotides outside the gene matches: 6. The CDR3 reads CASSPLTGGNTEAFF. CDR3 nucleotides: TGTGCCAGCAGCCCACTGACAGGGGGAAACACTGAAGCTTTCTTT.

This chain uses TRBV29-1 with TRBJ2-3, with TRBD2 identical over 9 bases. The CDR3 has 20 residues. CDR1 SQVTM and CDR2 ANQGSEA come from the germline V gene. With V trimmed by 4 bases and J by 7 bases, 27 bases remained unmatched. CDR3 in DNA: TGCAGCGTTGGCAACCCCTTCGCGGGGGGGCCTGGTCAGATGGTAAATACGCAGTATTTT. Translation gives CSVGNPFAGGPGQMVNTQYF.

The rearrangement uses TRBV28 and TRBJ1-4; no definite D call. Germline V CDR1 and CDR2: MDHEN, SYDVKM. The CDR3 extends over 13 amino acids. Between the trimmed V and J ends, which lost 6 bases and 8 bases, there was a span of 13 bases. CDR3: CASRTPSGEKLFF. The CDR3 DNA is TGTGCCAGCAGAACCCCAAGCGGGGAAAAACTGTTTTTT.